This TCR beta chain was identified in a study of beta chain features in type 1 diabetes. Study outcomes and limitations: A closer apparent resemblance between naive, central memory and Treg TCRB repertoires was seen in patients than in healthy donors.

Of the isolated RNA, all was reverse transcribed, and so the sequenced material was expressed TCRB transcripts. Only in-frame clones appear in the TCRdb table, and some are missing; sequencing was by immunoSEQ multiplex PCR. The sample holds under 450,000 clones, approximately 15% seen once. Germline V gene lookup returns CDR1 GTSNPN and CDR2 SVGIG (reference sequence). Deletions cut 2 bases from V and 7 bases from J, with 11 bases between. The CDR3 has 13 amino acids. Turning to this clone: What it binds is unknown.

The chain combines TRBV30 with TRBJ2-2; no reliable D call. Sequenced: naive CD4+ T cells from blood. This clonotype originated in a man younger than 45 in good health. In DNA form, the CDR3 reads TGTGCCTGGAGTTTTGGATTAGGCGGGGAGCTGTTTTTT. This sequence encodes CAWSFGLGGELFF.